This T cell receptor (beta chain) was captured in a study of T-cell memory formation after mild COVID-19. Overall study: Largely donor-specific TCR clusters were found. Study conclusions and caveats: Second-wave clones with a day 37 peak had unconfirmed SARS-CoV-2 specificity. Clones that contracted from day 15 to 85 were balanced CD4/CD8, while later expanders leaned CD4+.

This clonotype was seen a few times. Its antigen is as yet unknown. TCR alpha and TCR beta cDNA libraries with sample barcodes and UMIs came from 5'RACE using constant-segment primers. TCRdb processed the 5' RACE reads anew with MiXCR; each CDR3 protein has one entry. The table records fewer than 95,000 distinct CDR3 sequences, approximately 13% of them present only once. The ends were cut back, 4 bases at V and 3 bases at J, with 16 bases in the middle. This CDR3 region has 14 residues. The germline V gene has CDR1 DFQATT and CDR2 SNEGSKA (reference sequence). The clonotype originates from an adult woman who had mild COVID-19 (a few samples of this study predate the infection). Cell type and time point are not known. Specimen: PBMCs or a T cell subset sorted from them (not recorded which). The V and J genes are TRBV20-1 and TRBJ2-7; D tentatively reads TRBD1 or TRBD2 (6 bases each). CDR3 amino acids: CSAKRGEESYEQYF. The CDR3 coding sequence is TGCAGTGCTAAGAGGGGGGAGGAGAGCTACGAGCAGTACTTC.